The 28 T cell receptor beta chains listed next were all sequenced from one sample in a study of CD8 T cells in Susac syndrome (dated by TCRdb to between 2019 and 2020). The library came from the immunoSEQ multiplex PCR assay. RNA was extracted with the RNeasy kit and roughly 0.45 to 1 ug was reverse transcribed using random hexamers. TCRdb cleaned the public reads at Q25 with fastp, built clones with MiXCR and kept in-frame beta chains. Rows are combined by CDR3 protein, so each entry shows the most common genes and DNA. The sample records 180,000 or so distinct CDR3 sequences, around 96% of which are singletons. In total, the top ten clones hold 0.1% of the sample. Sequencing used CD4+ T cells from PBMCs. Every receptor here comes from a human donor in good health.

This chain uses TRBV20-1 with TRBJ2-7; TRBD2 matches 13 bases. V lost 6 bases to trimming and J lost 7 bases; unmatched junction nucleotides: 6. CDR1 is DFQATT, CDR2 SNEGSKA, per germline (reference sequence). The CDR3 runs 13 residues. CDR3 DNA: TGCAGTGCAGATGGACTAGCGGGAGCAGAGCAGTACTTC. Its translation is CSADGLAGAEQYF.

This sequence joins TRBV27 and TRBJ1-2, with 7 nucleotides matching TRBD1. The germline V gene has CDR1 MNHEY and CDR2 SMNVEV (reference sequence). The CDR3 has 12 amino acids. V was clipped by 4 bases and J by 7 bases; unmatched bases: 3. CDR3 nucleotide sequence: TGTGCCAGCAGTTCAAGGGGGCTTGGCTACACCTTC. Its translation: CASSSRGLGYTF.

J is TRBJ1-2 and V is TRBV7-9, with D perhaps TRBD1 (5 bases). Trimming shortened V by 5 bases and J by 1 base, and 11 bases separated the two germline ends. Germline V lookup: CDR1 SEHNR, CDR2 FQNEAQ (reference sequence). CDR3 length: 14 amino acids. In nucleotides, the CDR3 is TGTGCCAGCAGCAACTCCGACAGTAACTATGGCTACACCTTC. Translating gives CASSNSDSNYGYTF. Looking up the rest from reference TRBV7-9 and TRBJ1-2 gives the full variable domain: DTGVSQNPRHKITKRGQNVTFRCDPISEHNRLYWYRQTLGQGPEFLTYFQNEAQLEKSRLLSDRFSAERPKGSFSTLEIQRTEQGDSAMYLCASSNSDSNYGYTFGSGTRLTVV.

This clonotype was seen once. The V call is TRBV13, the J call TRBJ1-1; D is undetermined. This CDR3 comprises 16 residues. Germline-derived CDR1 and CDR2 are PRHDT and FYEKMQ (reference sequence). The V and J ends lost 5 bases and 0 bases respectively, with 16 bases between them. CDR3 nucleotides: TGTGCCAGCAGCCCCTTTTCATCGACCGTGAACACTGAAGCTTTCTTT. Protein sequence: CASSPFSSTVNTEAFF.

This chain joins TRBV30 and TRBJ2-1, with 8 bases aligning to TRBD2. Trimming cost V 4 bases and J 9 bases; bases outside gene matches: 5. Germline V gene lookup returns CDR1 GTSNPN and CDR2 SVGIG (reference sequence). The CDR3 contains 12 residues. The CDR3 nucleotides are TGTGCCTGGACCGAGCGGGAGACTGAGCAGTTCTTC. Translated: CAWTERETEQFF.

The chain links TRBV7-9 to TRBJ2-1; D may be TRBD2 (6 bases). V was cut by 3 bases and J by 3 bases, with 9 bases left in between. CDR1 and CDR2 (germline): SEHNR, FQNEAQ (reference sequence). The CDR3 is made up of 14 amino acids. The CDR3 loop reads CASSFVSGYNEQFF. The CDR3 DNA reads TGTGCCAGCAGCTTTGTTAGCGGCTACAATGAGCAGTTCTTC.

The chain combines TRBV20-1 with TRBJ1-5; a possible D gene is TRBD1 (6 bases). The V end lost 1 base, the J end lost 2 bases, and 15 bases lay between the germline ends. This CDR3 comprises 16 residues. CDR1 and CDR2 from the germline V gene are DFQATT and SNEGSKA (reference sequence). The DNA for the CDR3 is TGCAGTGCTAGAGTATCAGGGGTGGGAGGCAATCAGCCCCAGCATTTT. Its protein product is CSARVSGVGGNQPQHF.

The J gene is TRBJ2-7, the V gene TRBV20-1; TRBD2 matches 7 bases. CDR1 and CDR2 (germline): DFQATT, SNEGSKA (reference sequence). CDR3 length: 15 amino acids. With 1 base clipped from V and 2 bases from J, the junction kept 8 bases outside the gene matches. The chain's CDR3 is CSARAASGDTYEQYF. CDR3 sequence (DNA): TGCAGTGCTAGAGCCGCTAGCGGAGATACCTACGAGCAGTACTTC.

The chain has TRBV15 and TRBJ2-1; no reliable D call. The CDR3 length is 15 residues. From germline, CDR1 is LNHNV and CDR2 YYDKDF (reference sequence). The V end lost 0 bases, the J end lost 4 bases, and 10 bases lay between the germline ends. The CDR3 here is CATSRDLTVYNEQFF. The CDR3 nucleotides are TGTGCCACCAGCAGAGATCTGACCGTTTACAATGAGCAGTTCTTC.

This rearrangement joins TRBV30 to TRBJ1-1, with 10 positions matching TRBD1. The germline V gene has CDR1 GTSNPN and CDR2 SVGIG (reference sequence). The CDR3 runs 14 residues. The V gene end was trimmed by 3 bases and the J gene end by 0 bases; junction bases not matched to a gene: 1. The CDR3 sequence: CAWRGTGVNTEAFF. The DNA for the CDR3 is TGTGCCTGGAGGGGGACAGGGGTGAACACTGAAGCTTTCTTT.

The table lists this clonotype with a few counts. The rearrangement joins TRBV6-5 to TRBJ2-7, with D hard to call. Germline CDR1 is MNHEY and CDR2 is SVGAGI. This CDR3 has 14 residues. The V gene lost 6 bases and the J gene lost 4 bases, with 16 bases spanning the gap. CDR3 sequence: CASSPGPFQYEQYF. The CDR3 region has the DNA TGTGCCAGCAGCCCTGGACCCTTCCAGTACGAGCAGTACTTC.

The V and J genes are TRBV20-1 and TRBJ2-1; 14 bases fit TRBD2. Trimming took 5 bases from V and 5 from J; bases not matched to a gene: 11. Per germline, CDR1 DFQATT and CDR2 SNEGSKA (reference sequence). The CDR3 spans 17 residues. The DNA of the CDR3 is TGCAGTGCTTGGGGACTAGCGGGAGACGGGAGGGACAATGAGCAGTTCTTC. Protein product: CSAWGLAGDGRDNEQFF.

The gene calls are TRBV20-1 and TRBJ2-4; TRBD2 might be the D (5 bases). Trimming removed 2 bases from V and 8 bases from J, with 13 bases in between. Germline CDR1 is DFQATT and CDR2 is SNEGSKA (reference sequence). The CDR3 has 13 amino acids. CDR3 region: CSARSGGVDIQYF. CDR3 nucleotide sequence: TGCAGTGCTAGAAGCGGCGGCGTTGACATTCAGTACTTC.

The chain couples TRBV28 to TRBJ2-1; the D is unclear. This CDR3 has 11 residues. Per germline, CDR1 MDHEN and CDR2 SYDVKM. V lost 7 bases, J lost 7 bases, and 8 bases lay in between. CDR3 DNA: TGTGCCAGCACCCAGGTGAATGAGCAGTTCTTC. Amino acid sequence: CASTQVNEQFF.

This sequence joins TRBV29-1 and TRBJ2-3; D call uncertain. The CDR3 extends over 11 amino acids. Germline CDR1 SQVTM, CDR2 ANQGSEA. Trimming took 5 bases from V and 5 from J, leaving 8 bases between them. The CDR3 sequence: CSVRVVDTQYF. Here the CDR3 DNA reads TGCAGCGTTCGGGTTGTAGATACGCAGTATTTT.

The V and J genes are TRBV3-1 and TRBJ2-1, with 8 bases lining up with TRBD2. The germline CDR1 and CDR2 sequences are LGHDT and YNNKEL (reference sequence). This CDR3 has 16 amino acids. Unmatched junction bases numbered 9, after V lost 4 bases and J lost 4 bases. CDR3 region: CASSRLGAGAYNEQFF. The CDR3 coding sequence is TGTGCCAGCAGCCGCCTAGGAGCGGGAGCTTACAATGAGCAGTTCTTC.

The chain is built from TRBV5-1 and TRBJ2-2; D is perhaps TRBD2 (6 bases). CDR3 size: 15 residues. Trimming cost V 4 bases and J 2 bases, with 12 bases left between them. The V gene's germline CDR1 is SGHRS and CDR2 YFSETQ. CDR3 coding DNA: TGCGCCAGCAGCCGGTGGGGGGATAACACCGGGGAGCTGTTTTTT. Translating it yields CASSRWGDNTGELFF.

J is TRBJ2-1 and V is TRBV6-1, with 9 bases lining up with TRBD2. V lost 6 bases to trimming and J lost 0 bases; unmatched junction nucleotides: 12. Germline loops: CDR1 MNHNS, CDR2 SASEGT. The CDR3 has 18 residues. CDR3 loop: CASSGELAGRSSYNEQFF. The CDR3 DNA is TGTGCCAGCAGCGGAGAACTAGCGGGTAGGAGCTCCTACAATGAGCAGTTCTTC.

This rearrangement joins TRBV30 to TRBJ1-1; 7 positions match TRBD1. This CDR3 is built from 16 residues. The germline V gene encodes CDR1 GTSNPN and CDR2 SVGIG (reference sequence). V was clipped by 3 bases and J by 1 base; unmatched bases: 11. For the CDR3, the DNA is TGTGCCTGGAGCAACAGGGGTCTCTTATCGAACACTGAAGCTTTCTTT. Its protein product is CAWSNRGLLSNTEAFF.

The DNA for the CDR3 is TGTGCCACCAGCAGAGATATGGGGGCGGCGCAGTACTTC. Translation gives CATSRDMGAAQYF. The chain is built from TRBV15 and TRBJ2-7; tentatively, D is TRBD1 (6 bases). V lost 0 bases to trimming and J lost 9 bases, with 12 bases between them. The germline CDR1 and CDR2 sequences are LNHNV and YYDKDF (reference sequence). The CDR3 is 13 residues long.

The chain joins TRBV24-1 to TRBJ2-1, with D hard to call. The CDR3 runs 13 residues. With 0 bases removed from V and 11 bases from J, the gap between germline ends came to 10 bases. Germline CDR1 is KGHDR and CDR2 is SFDVKD. This chain's CDR3 is CATSDLHSFKQFF. CDR3 nucleotide sequence: TGTGCCACCAGTGATTTGCACTCGTTTAAGCAGTTCTTC.

This chain joins TRBV15 and TRBJ2-7; 13 nucleotides line up with TRBD2. Germline V gene data show CDR1 as LNHNV and CDR2 as YYDKDF (reference sequence). This CDR3 has 16 residues. Losses at the gene ends were 1 base for V and 7 bases for J; bases not matched to a gene: 7. The CDR3 DNA follows: TGTGCCACCAGCAGAGGATCCCCACTAGCGGGAGGGGAGCAGTACTTC. Translation gives CATSRGSPLAGGEQYF.

The chain carries TRBV3-1 and TRBJ2-7, with a weak D call TRBD2 (6 bases). CDR1 and CDR2 from the germline V gene are LGHDT and YNNKEL (reference sequence). The V end lost 1 base, the J end lost 6 bases, and 13 bases lay between the germline ends. The CDR3 loop spans 14 amino acids. CDR3 nucleotide sequence: TGTGCCAGCAGCCAAGGGTTGGTGGGAGGCGAGCAGTACTTC. Residues: CASSQGLVGGEQYF.

This chain joins TRBV7-9 and TRBJ2-2, with D possibly called TRBD1 or TRBD2 (5 bases each). The CDR3 loop spans 12 amino acids. Germline-derived CDR1 and CDR2 are SEHNR and FQNEAQ (reference sequence). V lost 6 bases to trimming and J lost 7 bases, with 9 bases between them. The CDR3 bases are TGTGCCAGCAGTTGGGACGGCGGGGAGCTGTTTTTT. This gives the protein CASSWDGGELFF.

This sequence joins TRBV5-1 and TRBJ1-2; 8 bases fit TRBD1. The CDR3 length is 14 residues. From germline, CDR1 is SGHRS and CDR2 YFSETQ. After removal of 0 bases from V and 2 bases from J, the junction contained 0 bases not matched to a gene. CDR3 in DNA: TGCGCCAGCAGCTTGGACAGGGGGAACTATGGCTACACCTTC. It translates to CASSLDRGNYGYTF.

The rearrangement joins TRBV12-3 or TRBV12-4 to TRBJ2-7, with 11 bases lining up with TRBD2. The CDR3 has 16 amino acids. V dropped 1 base and J dropped 5; count of bases not matched to a gene: 7. CDR3 bases: TGTGCCAGCAGTTTAGAATCGACTAGCGGGATCCACGAGCAGTACTTC. Amino acid sequence: CASSLESTSGIHEQYF.

DNA of the CDR3: TGTGCCAGCATACGACGGGGTGGCAATGAGCAGTTCTTC. As protein: CASIRRGGNEQFF. This chain links TRBV27 with TRBJ2-1; tentative D call: TRBD2 (5 bases). The V end lost 7 bases, the J end lost 6 bases, and 13 bases lay between the germline ends. In germline, CDR1 is MNHEY, CDR2 SMNVEV (reference sequence). The CDR3 consists of 13 residues.

V usage is TRBV20-1 and J usage is TRBJ2-7; 7 nucleotides line up with TRBD1. Losses at the gene ends were 3 bases for V and 3 bases for J; bases not matched to a gene: 5. The CDR3 runs to 13 residues. Per the germline V gene, CDR1 is DFQATT and CDR2 is SNEGSKA (reference sequence). CDR3 region: CSASRDSYYEQYF. The CDR3 nucleotides read TGCAGTGCTAGTAGGGACAGCTACTACGAGCAGTACTTC.